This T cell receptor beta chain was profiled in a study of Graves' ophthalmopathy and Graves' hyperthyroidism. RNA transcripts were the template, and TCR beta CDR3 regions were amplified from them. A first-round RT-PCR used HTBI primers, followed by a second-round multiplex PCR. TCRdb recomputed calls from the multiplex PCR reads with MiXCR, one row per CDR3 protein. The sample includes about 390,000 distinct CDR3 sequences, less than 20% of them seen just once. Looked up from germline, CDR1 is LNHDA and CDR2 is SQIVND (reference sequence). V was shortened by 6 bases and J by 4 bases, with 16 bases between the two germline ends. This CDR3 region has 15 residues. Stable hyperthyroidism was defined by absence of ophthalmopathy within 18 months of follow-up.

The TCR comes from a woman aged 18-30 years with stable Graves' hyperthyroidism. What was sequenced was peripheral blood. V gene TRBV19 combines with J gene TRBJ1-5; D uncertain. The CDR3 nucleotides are TGTGCCAGTAGCTTCCCCGCCGGTGGGAATCAGCCCCAGCATTTT. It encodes CASSFPAGGNQPQHF.